Sequencing of this TCR beta chain was carried out in a study of OX40 agonist ivuxolimab in advanced cancers. Notes on this clone: The antigen remains unidentified.

Regarding the study as a whole: Expanded peripheral T cell antigen specificity was not determined.

Per germline, CDR1 LNHDA and CDR2 SQIVND (reference sequence). This CDR3 region has 16 residues. Trimming cost V 4 bases and J 7 bases; bases outside gene matches: 11. Sequencing was performed with immunoSEQ multiplex PCR; in TCRdb, only in-frame clones are kept and a portion is missing. There are approximately 60,000 clones in the sample; roughly 80% occur only once, and less than 2.5% lies in the top ten. This receptor was taken from an adult with an advanced solid tumor such as melanoma, head and neck, liver or kidney cancer. V and J are TRBV19 and TRBJ1-5, with 9 positions matching TRBD1. This specimen was CD4+ or CD8+ T cells sorted from blood, taken in a trial of the OX40 agonist ivuxolimab. CDR3 bases: TGTGCCAGTAGTACGACAGGGGGGTTCGGTGTCCAGCCCCAGCATTTT. This sequence encodes CASSTTGGFGVQPQHF.